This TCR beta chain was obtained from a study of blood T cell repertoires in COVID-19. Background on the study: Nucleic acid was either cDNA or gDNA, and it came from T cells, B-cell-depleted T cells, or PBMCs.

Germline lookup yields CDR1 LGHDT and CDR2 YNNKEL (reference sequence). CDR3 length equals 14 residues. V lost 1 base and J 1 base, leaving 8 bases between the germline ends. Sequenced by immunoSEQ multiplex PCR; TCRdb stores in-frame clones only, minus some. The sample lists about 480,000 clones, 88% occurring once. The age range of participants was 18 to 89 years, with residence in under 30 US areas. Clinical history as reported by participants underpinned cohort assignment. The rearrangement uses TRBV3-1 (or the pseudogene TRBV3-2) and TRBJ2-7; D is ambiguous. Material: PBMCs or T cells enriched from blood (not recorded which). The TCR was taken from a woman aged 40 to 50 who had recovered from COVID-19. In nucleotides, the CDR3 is TGTGCCAGCAGCCAAGCTAGAGTTTCCTACGAGCAGTACTTC. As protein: CASSQARVSYEQYF.